The 5 T cell receptor beta chains below were found in one sample sequenced in a study of graft-versus-host responses after intestinal transplantation. The repertoire was sequenced with immunoSEQ multiplex PCR; TCRdb's copy has only in-frame clones and lacks some. The sample contains some 22,000 clones, about 43% of which appear only once. With approximately 200,000 irradiated, violet-dye-labeled stimulator cells, approximately 200,000 CFSE-labeled responder cells were plated. Sequences were derived from alloreactive CD8+ T cells from a mixed lymphocyte reaction culture, sampled before intestinal transplant. Subset reported: CFSE-low proliferating T cells sorted from approximately 6-day pre-transplant mixed lymphocyte reaction (GvH or HvG direction). All receptors derive from a human patient who received an intestinal transplant.

The rearrangement joins TRBV30 to TRBJ2-7, with D perhaps being TRBD1 or TRBD2 (6 bases each). Trimming shortened V by 2 bases and J by 5 bases, and 22 bases separated the two germline ends. Germline CDR1 GTSNPN, CDR2 SVGIG (reference sequence). The CDR3 sequence is 16 residues long. The CDR3 coding sequence is TGTGCCTGGAGTAGGGGGAAGGGACTCCTTCGCCACGAGCAGTACTTC. This sequence encodes CAWSRGKGLLRHEQYF.

By share, this clone counts as medium-sized (0.01 to 0.1%). This chain connects TRBV6-1 to TRBJ1-5, with D uncertain. V was clipped by 6 bases and J by 0 bases, with 9 bases between them. The CDR3 runs 14 residues. CDR1 and CDR2 from the germline V gene are MNHNS and SASEGT. CDR3 amino acids: CASRQSNSNQPQHF. In nucleotides, the CDR3 is TGTGCCAGCAGACAGAGCAATAGCAATCAGCCCCAGCATTTT.

This chain joins TRBV6-5 and TRBJ1-5; D not resolved. Germline V lookup: CDR1 MNHEY, CDR2 SVGAGI. CDR3 size: 13 residues. With 1 base removed from V and 1 base from J, the gap between germline ends came to 2 bases. CDR3 region: CASSYLSNQPQHF. The DNA of the CDR3 is TGTGCCAGCAGTTACTTGAGCAATCAGCCCCAGCATTTT.

The J gene is TRBJ2-7, the V gene TRBV10-3; no clear D. Per the germline V gene, CDR1 is ENHRY and CDR2 is SYGVKD. The V gene lost 2 bases and the J gene lost 3 bases, with 5 bases spanning the gap. CDR3 length: 12 amino acids. CDR3 region: CAISEGVYEQYF. DNA of the CDR3: TGTGCCATCAGTGAGGGGGTCTACGAGCAGTACTTC.

The chain uses TRBV5-4 and TRBJ2-5; 9 bases map to TRBD1. J was trimmed by 1 base and V by 4 bases; bases with no gene match: 2. The CDR3 length is 14 residues. The germline gives CDR1 SGHNT, CDR2 YYREEE (reference sequence). CDR3: CASSEQGAQETQYF. Here the CDR3 DNA reads TGTGCCAGCAGCGAACAGGGGGCCCAAGAGACCCAGTACTTC.